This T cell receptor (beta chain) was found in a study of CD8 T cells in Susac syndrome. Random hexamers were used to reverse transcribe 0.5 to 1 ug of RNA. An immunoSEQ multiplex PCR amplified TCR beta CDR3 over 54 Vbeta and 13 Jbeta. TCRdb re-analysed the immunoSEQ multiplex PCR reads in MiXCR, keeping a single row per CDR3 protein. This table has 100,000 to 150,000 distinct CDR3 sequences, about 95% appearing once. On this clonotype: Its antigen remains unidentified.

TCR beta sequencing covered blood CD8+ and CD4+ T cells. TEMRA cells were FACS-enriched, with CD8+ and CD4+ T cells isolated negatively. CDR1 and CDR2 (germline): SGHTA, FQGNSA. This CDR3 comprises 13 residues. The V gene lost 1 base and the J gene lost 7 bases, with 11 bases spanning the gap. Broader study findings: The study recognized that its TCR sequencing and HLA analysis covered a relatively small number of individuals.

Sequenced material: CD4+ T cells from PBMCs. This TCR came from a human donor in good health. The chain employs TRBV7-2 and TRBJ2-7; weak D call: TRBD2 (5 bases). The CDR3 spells CASSLEDGVEQYF. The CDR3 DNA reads TGTGCCAGCAGCTTAGAGGACGGGGTGGAGCAGTACTTC.